The TCR beta chain described here comes from a study of T cell responses to AZD1222 COVID-19 vaccine. Study results and caveats: A mostly white British donor set with more females was recruited, and clonal diversity was possibly underestimated.

As regards this clone: Its antigen is currently unknown.

Repertoires were generated with immunoSEQ multiplex PCR, while TCRdb's copy carries only in-frame clones and drops some. This sample carries approximately 150,000 clones, more than 90% of them seen once, and the ten largest clones take about 2.8%. The origin of this receptor is an adult in good health. The sequencing used peripheral blood, collected on day 0 of AZD1222 vaccination.

CDR3 loop: CASSPGHNTGELFF. DNA for the CDR3: TGTGCCAGCTCACCTGGACACAACACCGGGGAGCTGTTTTTT. The chain carries TRBV18 and TRBJ2-2; tentatively, D is TRBD1 (5 bases). The CDR3 covers 14 residues. Germline assignment: CDR1 KGHSH and CDR2 LQKENI. V lost 3 bases to trimming and J lost 2 bases, with 7 bases between them. Full variable domain (rest looked up from reference TRBV18 and TRBJ2-2): NAGVMQNPRHLVRRRGQEARLRCSPMKGHSHVYWYRQLPEEGLKFMVYLQKENIIDESGMPKERFSAEFPKEGPSILRIQQVVRGDSAAYFCASSPGHNTGELFFGEGSRLTVL.